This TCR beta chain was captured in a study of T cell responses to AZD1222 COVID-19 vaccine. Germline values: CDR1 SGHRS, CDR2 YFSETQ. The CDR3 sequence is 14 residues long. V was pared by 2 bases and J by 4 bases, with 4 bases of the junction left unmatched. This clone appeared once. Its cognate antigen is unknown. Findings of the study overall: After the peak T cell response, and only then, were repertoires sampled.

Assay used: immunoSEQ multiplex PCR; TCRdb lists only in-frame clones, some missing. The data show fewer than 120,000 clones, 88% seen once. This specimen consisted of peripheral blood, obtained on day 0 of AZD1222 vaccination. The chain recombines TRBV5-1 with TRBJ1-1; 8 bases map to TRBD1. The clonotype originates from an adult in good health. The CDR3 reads CASSFGTGRTEAFF. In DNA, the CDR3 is TGCGCCAGCAGCTTCGGGACAGGACGCACTGAAGCTTTCTTT. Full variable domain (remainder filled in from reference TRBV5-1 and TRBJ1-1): KAGVTQTPRYLIKTRGQQVTLSCSPISGHRSVSWYQQTPGQGLQFLFEYFSETQRNKGNFPGRFSGRQFSNSRSEMNVSTLELGDSALYLCASSFGTGRTEAFFGQGTRLTVV.